This paragraph reports one T cell receptor beta chain. The data were taken from a study of technical replicates of blood from a few donors. Produced via immunoSEQ multiplex PCR; TCRdb's table is partial and in-frame only. The sample includes about 67,000 clones, 95% to 97% of them seen just once. There are 20 residues in the CDR3. The junction had 22 bases not matched to a gene; V was cut back by 4 bases and J by 4 bases. CDR1 and CDR2 (germline): LNHDA, SQIVND (reference sequence). Input material: T cells isolated from PBMCs. This sequence joins TRBV19 and TRBJ1-2; TRBD1 matches at 9 bases. This receptor was identified in a human donor in good health. The CDR3 coding sequence is TGTGCCAGTAGTACAAACAAAGAACACAGGGGGCCCTCCTTTTTCTATGGCTACACCTTC. Protein: CASSTNKEHRGPSFFYGYTF.